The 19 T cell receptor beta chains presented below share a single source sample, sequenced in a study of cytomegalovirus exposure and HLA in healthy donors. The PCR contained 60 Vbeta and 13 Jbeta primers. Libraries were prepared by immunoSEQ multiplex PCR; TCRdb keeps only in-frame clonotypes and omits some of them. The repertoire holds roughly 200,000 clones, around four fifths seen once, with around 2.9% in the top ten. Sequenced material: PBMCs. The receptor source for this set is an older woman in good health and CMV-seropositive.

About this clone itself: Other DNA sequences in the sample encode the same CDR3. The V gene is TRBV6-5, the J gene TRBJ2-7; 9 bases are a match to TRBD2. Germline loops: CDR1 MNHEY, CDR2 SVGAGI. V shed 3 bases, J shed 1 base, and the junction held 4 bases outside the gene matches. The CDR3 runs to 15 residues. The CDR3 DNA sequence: TGTGCCAGCAGTTATTCGACTAGCGGTTCCTACGAGCAGTACTTC. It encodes CASSYSTSGSYEQYF.

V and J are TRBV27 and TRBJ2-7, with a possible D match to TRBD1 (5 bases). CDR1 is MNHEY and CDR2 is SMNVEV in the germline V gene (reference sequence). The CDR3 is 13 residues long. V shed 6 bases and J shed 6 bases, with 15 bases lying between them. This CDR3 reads CASRRPTAFEQYF. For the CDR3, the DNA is TGTGCCAGCAGGCGACCGACAGCGTTCGAGCAGTACTTC.

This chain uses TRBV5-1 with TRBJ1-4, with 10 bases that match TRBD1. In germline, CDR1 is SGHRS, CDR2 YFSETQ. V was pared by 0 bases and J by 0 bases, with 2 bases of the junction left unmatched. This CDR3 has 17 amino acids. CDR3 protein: CASSLGQGAATNEKLFF. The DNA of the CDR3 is TGCGCCAGCAGCTTGGGACAGGGGGCTGCAACTAATGAAAAACTGTTTTTT.

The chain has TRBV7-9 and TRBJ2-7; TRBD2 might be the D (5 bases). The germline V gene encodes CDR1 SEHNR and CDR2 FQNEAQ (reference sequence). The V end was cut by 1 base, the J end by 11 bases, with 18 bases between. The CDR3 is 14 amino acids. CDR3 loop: CASSLGNSDTPKYF. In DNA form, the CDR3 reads TGTGCCAGCAGCTTAGGTAATAGCGACACGCCGAAGTACTTC.

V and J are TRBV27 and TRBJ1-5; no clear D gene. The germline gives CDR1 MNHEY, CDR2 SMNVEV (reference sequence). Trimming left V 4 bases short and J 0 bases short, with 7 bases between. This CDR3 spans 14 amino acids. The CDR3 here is CASSSIYSNQPQHF. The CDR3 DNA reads TGTGCCAGCAGTTCCATCTATAGCAATCAGCCCCAGCATTTT.

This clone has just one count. The CDR3 DNA follows: TGTGCCTGGAGTCGACCCGACAGGGACGGCTACACCTTC. As protein: CAWSRPDRDGYTF. The gene calls are TRBV30 and TRBJ1-2; 7 bases line up with TRBD1. Per germline, CDR1 GTSNPN and CDR2 SVGIG (reference sequence). The CDR3 runs 13 residues. Trimming at V came to 2 bases and at J to 8 bases, leaving 8 bases not matched to a gene.

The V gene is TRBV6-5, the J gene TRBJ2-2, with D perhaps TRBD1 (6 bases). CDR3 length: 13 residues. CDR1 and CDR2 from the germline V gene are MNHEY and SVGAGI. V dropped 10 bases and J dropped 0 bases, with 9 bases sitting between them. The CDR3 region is CATNRANTGELFF. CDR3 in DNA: TGTGCCACCAACAGGGCGAACACCGGGGAGCTGTTTTTT.

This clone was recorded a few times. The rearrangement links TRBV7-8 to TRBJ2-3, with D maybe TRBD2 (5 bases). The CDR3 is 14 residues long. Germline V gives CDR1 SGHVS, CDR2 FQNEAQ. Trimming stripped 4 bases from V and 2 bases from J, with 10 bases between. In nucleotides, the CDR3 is TGTGCCAGCAGCTCCGGGATCTCCACAGATACGCAGTATTTT. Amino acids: CASSSGISTDTQYF.

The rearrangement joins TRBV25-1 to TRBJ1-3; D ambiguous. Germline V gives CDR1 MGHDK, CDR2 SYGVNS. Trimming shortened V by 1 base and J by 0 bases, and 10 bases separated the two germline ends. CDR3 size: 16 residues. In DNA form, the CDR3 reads TGTGCCAGCAGTGAATTTGGGCCCGACTCTGGAAACACCATATATTTT. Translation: CASSEFGPDSGNTIYF.

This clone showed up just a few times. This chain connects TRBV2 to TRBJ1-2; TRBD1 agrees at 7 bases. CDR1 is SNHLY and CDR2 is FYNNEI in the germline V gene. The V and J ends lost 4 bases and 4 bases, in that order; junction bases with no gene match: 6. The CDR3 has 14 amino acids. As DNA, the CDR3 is TGTGCCAGCAGTGGACAGGGAGTGAGCTATGGCTACACCTTC. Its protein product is CASSGQGVSYGYTF.

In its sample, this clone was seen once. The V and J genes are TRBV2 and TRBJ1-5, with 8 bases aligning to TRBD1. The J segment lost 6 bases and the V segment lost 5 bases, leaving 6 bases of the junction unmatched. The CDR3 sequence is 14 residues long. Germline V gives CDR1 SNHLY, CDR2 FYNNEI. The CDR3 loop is CASSQGAQGQPQHF. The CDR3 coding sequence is TGTGCCAGCAGTCAGGGGGCGCAGGGTCAGCCCCAGCATTTT.

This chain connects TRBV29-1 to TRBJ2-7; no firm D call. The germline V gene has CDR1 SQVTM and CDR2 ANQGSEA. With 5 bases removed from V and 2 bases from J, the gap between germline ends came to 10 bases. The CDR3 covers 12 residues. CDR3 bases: TGCAGCGTTATCACACAAACCTACGAGCAGTACTTC. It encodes CSVITQTYEQYF.

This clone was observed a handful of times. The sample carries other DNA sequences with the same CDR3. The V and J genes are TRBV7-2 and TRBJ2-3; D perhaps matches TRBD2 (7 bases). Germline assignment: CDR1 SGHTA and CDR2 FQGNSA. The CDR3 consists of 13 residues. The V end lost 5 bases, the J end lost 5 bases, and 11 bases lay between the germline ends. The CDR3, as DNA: TGTGCCAGCAGCAAGGGGGGGGGAGATACGCAGTATTTT. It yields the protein CASSKGGGDTQYF.

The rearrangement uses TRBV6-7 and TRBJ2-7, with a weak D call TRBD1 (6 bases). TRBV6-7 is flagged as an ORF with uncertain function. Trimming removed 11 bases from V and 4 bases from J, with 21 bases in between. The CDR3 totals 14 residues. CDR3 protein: CARHVDRTLYEQYF. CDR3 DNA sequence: TGTGCCCGCCACGTTGACAGGACCCTATACGAGCAGTACTTC.

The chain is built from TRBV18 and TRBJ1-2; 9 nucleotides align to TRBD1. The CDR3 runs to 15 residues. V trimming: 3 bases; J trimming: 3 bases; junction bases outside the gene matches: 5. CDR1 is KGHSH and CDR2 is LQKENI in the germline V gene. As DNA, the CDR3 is TGTGCCAGCTCACCCTCGGGACAGGGCGACTATGGCTACACCTTC. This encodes CASSPSGQGDYGYTF.

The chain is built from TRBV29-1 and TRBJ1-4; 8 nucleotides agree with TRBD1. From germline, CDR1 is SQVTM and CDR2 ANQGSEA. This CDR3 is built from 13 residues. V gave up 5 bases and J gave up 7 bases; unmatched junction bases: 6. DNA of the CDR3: TGCAGCGTTCCGGACAGGGAGGCTGAAAAACTGTTTTTT. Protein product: CSVPDREAEKLFF.

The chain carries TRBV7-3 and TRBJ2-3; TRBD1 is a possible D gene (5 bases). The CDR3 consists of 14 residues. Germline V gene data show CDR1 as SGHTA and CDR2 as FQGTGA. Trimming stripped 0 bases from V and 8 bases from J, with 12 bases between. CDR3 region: CASSLTQGSGTQYF. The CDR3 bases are TGTGCCAGCAGCTTAACGCAGGGTAGTGGTACGCAGTATTTT.

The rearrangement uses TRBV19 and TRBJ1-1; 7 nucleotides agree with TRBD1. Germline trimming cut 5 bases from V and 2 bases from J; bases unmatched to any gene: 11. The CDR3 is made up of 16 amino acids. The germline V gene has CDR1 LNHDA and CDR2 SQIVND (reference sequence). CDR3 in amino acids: CASSLAHRGLNTEAFF. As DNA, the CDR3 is TGTGCCAGTAGTTTGGCCCACAGGGGATTAAACACTGAAGCTTTCTTT. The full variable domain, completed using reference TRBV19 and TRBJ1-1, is DGGITQSPKYLFRKEGQNVTLSCEQNLNHDAMYWYRQDPGQGLRLIYYSQIVNDFQKGDIAEGYSVSREKKESFPLTVTSAQKNPTAFYLCASSLAHRGLNTEAFFGQGTRLTVV.

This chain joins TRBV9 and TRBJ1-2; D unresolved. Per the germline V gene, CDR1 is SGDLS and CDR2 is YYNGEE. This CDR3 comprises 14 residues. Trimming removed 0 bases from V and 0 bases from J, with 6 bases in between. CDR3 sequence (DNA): TGTGCCAGCAGCGTAGAACAGACTAACTATGGCTACACCTTC. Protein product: CASSVEQTNYGYTF. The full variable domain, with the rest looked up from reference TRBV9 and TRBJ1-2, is DSGVTQTPKHLITATGQRVTLRCSPRSGDLSVYWYQQSLDQGLQFLIQYYNGEERAKGNILERFSAQQFPDLHSELNLSSLELGDSALYFCASSVEQTNYGYTFGSGTRLTVV.